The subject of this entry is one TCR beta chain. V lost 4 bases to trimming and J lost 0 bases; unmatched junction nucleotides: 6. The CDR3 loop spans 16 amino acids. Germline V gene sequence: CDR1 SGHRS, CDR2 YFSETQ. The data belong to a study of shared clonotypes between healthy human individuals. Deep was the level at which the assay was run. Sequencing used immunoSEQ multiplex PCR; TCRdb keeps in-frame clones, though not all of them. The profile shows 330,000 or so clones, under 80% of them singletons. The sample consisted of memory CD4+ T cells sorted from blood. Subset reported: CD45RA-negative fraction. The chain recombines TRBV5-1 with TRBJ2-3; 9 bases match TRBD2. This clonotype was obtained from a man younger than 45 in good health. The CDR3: CASSPGTSPSTDTQYF. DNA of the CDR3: TGCGCCAGCAGCCCGGGGACTAGCCCTAGCACAGATACGCAGTATTTT.